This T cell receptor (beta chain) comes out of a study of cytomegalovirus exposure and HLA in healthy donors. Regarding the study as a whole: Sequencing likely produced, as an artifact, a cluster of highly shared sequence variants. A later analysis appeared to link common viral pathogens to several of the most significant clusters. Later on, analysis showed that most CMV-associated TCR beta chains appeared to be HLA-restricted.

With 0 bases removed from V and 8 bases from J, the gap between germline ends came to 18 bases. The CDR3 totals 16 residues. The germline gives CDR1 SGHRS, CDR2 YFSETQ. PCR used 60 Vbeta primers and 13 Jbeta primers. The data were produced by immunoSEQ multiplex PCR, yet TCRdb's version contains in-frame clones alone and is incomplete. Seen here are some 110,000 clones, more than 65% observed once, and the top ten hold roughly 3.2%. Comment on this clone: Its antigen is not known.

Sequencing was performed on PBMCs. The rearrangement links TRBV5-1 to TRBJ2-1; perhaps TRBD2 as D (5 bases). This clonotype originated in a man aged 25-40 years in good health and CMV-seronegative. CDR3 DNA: TGCGCCAGCAGCTTGGCTGACTACCCAAAGGGCGATGAGCAGTTCTTC. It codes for CASSLADYPKGDEQFF.